Listed below are T cell receptor beta chains from one sample, sequenced in a study of T cell responses to AZD1222 COVID-19 vaccine. TCRdb's copy holds only in-frame clones and misses some; the assay was immunoSEQ multiplex PCR. The sample has approximately 65,000 clones; about three quarters are singletons. This sample comprised peripheral blood, obtained on day 0 of AZD1222 vaccination. The source is an adult in good health. CDR3s include the opening cysteine and the closing phenylalanine or tryptophan. A D gene is named only where the DNA matches it firmly. Where a row states a size, it is once, few, many or the class of an expanded clone; other rows omit it.

abundance | j_gene | d_gene | v_gene | CDR3aa | CDR3nt
NA | TRBJ1-5 | NA | TRBV6-5 | CASSYSSVNQPQHF | TGTGCCAGCAGTTACTCGTCTGTAAATCAGCCCCAGCATTTT
NA | TRBJ1-2 | TRBD1 | TRBV7-8 | CASSLRQGVSVNYGYTF | TGTGCCAGCAGCTTACGGCAGGGGGTGTCGGTGAACTATGGCTACACCTTC
NA | TRBJ1-2 | NA | TRBV5-4 | CASSLWLTRGYTF | TGTGCCAGCAGCTTGTGGTTAACTCGGGGCTACACCTTC
NA | TRBJ1-5 | NA | TRBV27 | CASSLGSHQPQHF | TGTGCCAGCAGTTTAGGCTCCCATCAGCCCCAGCATTTT
NA | TRBJ2-7 | NA | TRBV18 | CASSPVSAEQYF | TGTGCCAGCTCACCGGTTTCGGCCGAGCAGTACTTC
once | TRBJ1-1 | NA | TRBV24-1 | CATWGLDTPHGTEAFF | TGTGCCACCTGGGGCCTCGACACCCCCCACGGCACTGAAGCTTTCTTT
NA | TRBJ2-3 | TRBD2 | TRBV7-2 | CASSLRIAGGESTDTQYF | TGTGCCAGCAGCTTAAGGATAGCGGGGGGAGAAAGCACAGATACGCAGTATTTT
NA | TRBJ1-3 | NA | TRBV9 | CASSVGPGAGGNTIYF | TGTGCCAGCAGCGTAGGCCCCGGGGCTGGAGGAAACACCATATATTTT
NA | TRBJ1-4 | TRBD1 | TRBV15 | CATSRATGTVEKLFF | TGTGCCACCAGCAGAGCGACAGGGACCGTTGAAAAACTGTTTTTT
NA | TRBJ1-2 | NA | TRBV12-3/TRBV12-4 | CASSFQAHGYTF | TGTGCCAGCAGTTTTCAGGCCCATGGCTACACCTTC
NA | TRBJ2-6 | NA | TRBV6-2/TRBV6-3 | CASSYRGSGANVLTF | TGTGCCAGCAGTTACAGGGGTTCTGGGGCCAACGTCCTGACTTTC
NA | TRBJ1-6 | TRBD1 | TRBV5-1 | CASSVGQGNSPLHF | TGCGCCAGCAGCGTGGGACAGGGGAATTCACCCCTCCACTTT
NA | TRBJ2-1 | TRBD2 | TRBV6-4 | CASSETGLAGEQFF | TGTGCCAGCAGTGAAACGGGACTAGCTGGTGAGCAGTTCTTC
once | TRBJ1-2 | NA | TRBV10-3 | CAISSGDANYGYTF | TGTGCCATCAGCTCAGGGGACGCCAACTATGGCTACACCTTC
NA | TRBJ1-5 | TRBD1 | TRBV6-1 | CASSVSGTGGGNQPQHF | TGTGCCAGCAGTGTTTCGGGGACAGGGGGCGGCAATCAGCCCCAGCATTTT